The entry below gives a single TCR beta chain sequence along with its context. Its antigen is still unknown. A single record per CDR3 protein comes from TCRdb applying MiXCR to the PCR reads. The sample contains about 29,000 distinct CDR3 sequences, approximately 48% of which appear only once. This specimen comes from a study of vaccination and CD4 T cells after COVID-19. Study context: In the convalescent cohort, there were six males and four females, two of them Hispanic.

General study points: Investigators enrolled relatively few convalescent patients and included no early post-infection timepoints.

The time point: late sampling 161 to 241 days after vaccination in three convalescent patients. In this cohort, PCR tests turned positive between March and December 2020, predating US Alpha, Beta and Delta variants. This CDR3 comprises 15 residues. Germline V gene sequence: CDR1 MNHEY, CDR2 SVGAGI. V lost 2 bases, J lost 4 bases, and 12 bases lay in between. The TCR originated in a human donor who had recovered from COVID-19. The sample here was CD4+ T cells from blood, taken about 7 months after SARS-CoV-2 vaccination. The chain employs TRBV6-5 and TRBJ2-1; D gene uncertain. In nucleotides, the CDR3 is TGTGCCAGCAGTTACGGCATCACCTCATACAATGAGCAGTTCTTC. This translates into CASSYGITSYNEQFF.